This entry concerns a single T cell receptor beta chain. V gave up 0 bases and J gave up 4 bases; unmatched junction bases: 9. This CDR3 contains 18 residues. Germline V gene data show CDR1 as SGHRS and CDR2 as YFSETQ. The data are from a study of T cell changes during pregnancy in multiple sclerosis. The protocol was immunoSEQ multiplex PCR, while the TCRdb copy is restricted to in-frame clones and leaves out a portion. The sample records fewer than 75,000 clones, more than 85% being singletons. The TCR sequence derives from a female donor with multiple sclerosis, enrolled in a pregnancy study. The V call is TRBV5-1, the J call TRBJ2-2, with 10 bases lining up with TRBD2. Sequencing used peripheral blood, obtained in the second trimester of pregnancy. CDR3 DNA sequence: TGCGCCAGCAGCTTGGCCCTGGGGAGCGGGAGGGCCACCGGGGAGCTGTTTTTT. Translating it yields CASSLALGSGRATGELFF.